One sample yielded the 13 T cell receptor beta chains listed below, sequenced in a study of regulatory T cells in long-lasting Graves disease. Time point reported: newly diagnosed GD, antithyroid drugs for less than 3 months. Preparation of the TCR library used RNA extracted from PBMCs. iRepertoire HTBI primers and Arm-PCR of CDR3 regions built TCR beta libraries. One entry per CDR3 protein results from TCRdb running MiXCR on the multiplex PCR reads. Of 200,000 to 250,000 distinct CDR3 sequences listed, 18% are singletons. The material sequenced was peripheral blood mononuclear cells (PBMCs), taken at new diagnosis, from a patient treated with antithyroid drugs. Source of these receptors: a female donor with Graves disease.

The chain joins TRBV11-2 to TRBJ2-1; 8 positions match TRBD2. The germline V gene has CDR1 SGHAT and CDR2 FQNNGV. Unmatched junction bases numbered 2, after V lost 2 bases and J lost 5 bases. The length of the CDR3 is 14 residues. CDR3 in amino acids: CASSLTREDNEQFF. The CDR3 DNA reads TGTGCCAGCAGCTTAACGCGGGAGGACAATGAGCAGTTCTTC.

This clonotype was detected many times. The chain combines TRBV29-1 with TRBJ2-5; 7 bases align to TRBD2. V lost 3 bases, J lost 3 bases, and 1 base stayed unmatched. Looked up from germline, CDR1 is SQVTM and CDR2 is ANQGSEA. The CDR3 consists of 12 residues. CDR3 amino acids: CSVDRGEETQYF. The CDR3 nucleotides are TGCAGCGTTGATCGGGGGGAAGAGACCCAGTACTTC.

The chain is built from TRBV6-1 and TRBJ2-7; D is undetermined. The length of the CDR3 is 16 residues. Germline V lookup: CDR1 MNHNS, CDR2 SASEGT. V lost 5 bases and J 3 bases, leaving 20 bases between the germline ends. The CDR3 loop reads CASSQRGQGNDYEQYF. CDR3 in DNA: TGTGCCAGCAGTCAAAGAGGCCAAGGGAACGACTACGAGCAGTACTTC.

The rearrangement links TRBV6-5 to TRBJ1-5; D unresolved. V was clipped by 0 bases and J by 7 bases, with 4 bases between them. Germline V gene sequence: CDR1 MNHEY, CDR2 SVGAGI. This CDR3 is built from 12 residues. The CDR3 region is CASSYSTQPQHF. The CDR3 nucleotides read TGTGCCAGCAGTTACTCGACCCAGCCCCAGCATTTT.

In this sample, this clonotype turned up many times. V and J are TRBV24-1 and TRBJ2-1; the D gene is possibly TRBD2 (5 bases). Germline CDR1 KGHDR, CDR2 SFDVKD. The V end was cut by 1 base, the J end by 1 base, with 7 bases between. CDR3 length: 15 residues. DNA of the CDR3: TGTGCCACCAGTGATTTTTCGGGATCCTACAATGAGCAGTTCTTC. Its protein product is CATSDFSGSYNEQFF.

There are many counts of this clonotype. A clone one base away is much larger, so this may be a read error. The chain has TRBV11-2 and TRBJ1-1; D gene unclear. The V gene's germline CDR1 is SGHAT and CDR2 FQNNGV. This CDR3 region has 13 residues. The V gene lost 2 bases and the J gene lost 1 base, with 5 bases spanning the gap. The CDR3 is CASSLNGNTEAFF. The CDR3, as DNA: TGTGCCAGCAGCTTAAACGGGAACACTGAAGCTTTCTTT.

This clonotype has a count of ten or more. The chain has TRBV10-2 and TRBJ1-5; D is unclear. Germline values: CDR1 WSHSY, CDR2 SAAADI. The germline V and J ends were trimmed by 3 bases and 3 bases, with 9 bases remaining between them. The CDR3 is 14 residues long. The DNA for the CDR3 is TGCGCCAGCAGTGACGGAGGACCCAATCAGCCCCAGCATTTT. This translates into CASSDGGPNQPQHF.

This clonotype has a count of ten or more. V usage is TRBV12-3 or TRBV12-4 and J usage is TRBJ1-2, with D maybe TRBD1 (5 bases). V shed 2 bases and J shed 8 bases, with 21 bases lying between them. The length of the CDR3 is 16 residues. This chain's CDR3 is CASSLKAGTYALGYTF. The CDR3 DNA reads as TGTGCCAGCAGTTTAAAGGCCGGGACCTATGCGCTGGGCTACACCTTC.

This clonotype was recorded at least ten times. The chain combines TRBV3-1 with TRBJ2-7, with 7 bases that match TRBD1. The V gene end was trimmed by 4 bases and the J gene end by 9 bases; junction bases not matched to a gene: 6. The CDR3 is made up of 12 amino acids. Germline loops: CDR1 LGHDT, CDR2 YNNKEL (reference sequence). Here the CDR3 reads CASSLTGRGQYF. Here the CDR3 DNA reads TGTGCCAGCAGCCTGACAGGGAGAGGGCAGTACTTC.

Concerning this clonotype itself: A single base separates this from a much larger clone, so it may be a read error. This chain uses TRBV6-2 or TRBV6-3 with TRBJ1-4; 7 nucleotides line up with TRBD1. In germline, CDR1 is MNHEY, CDR2 SVGEGT. This CDR3 is built from 15 residues. The CDR3: CASSTSGGTNEKLLF. CDR3 bases: TGTGCCAGCAGTACATCAGGGGGAACTAATGAAAAACTGCTTTTT.

This clonotype was counted ten times or more. V is TRBV9 and J is TRBJ1-1; D is unresolved. From germline, CDR1 is SGDLS and CDR2 YYNGEE. The length of the CDR3 is 13 residues. Deletions cut 0 bases from V and 1 base from J, with 4 bases between. CDR3 nucleotides: TGTGCCAGCAGCGTAGCAGCGAACACTGAAGCTTTCTTT. Translating gives CASSVAANTEAFF.

This clonotype was counted many times. V and J are TRBV7-2 and TRBJ2-3; D ambiguous. The CDR3 covers 13 residues. Trimming removed 4 bases at V and 2 bases at J, with 7 bases between. In germline, CDR1 is SGHTA, CDR2 FQGNSA. Here the CDR3 DNA reads TGTGCCAGCAGCTCCTCTCCCACAGATACGCAGTATTTT. Translated, it gives CASSSSPTDTQYF.

The rearrangement joins TRBV28 to TRBJ2-7; no definite D call. Between the trimmed V and J ends, which lost 2 bases and 2 bases, there was a span of 7 bases. This CDR3 region has 13 residues. Looked up from germline, CDR1 is MDHEN and CDR2 is SYDVKM. The CDR3, as DNA: TGTGCCAGCAGTTTAATGGCAGCCTACGAGCAGTACTTC. As protein: CASSLMAAYEQYF.